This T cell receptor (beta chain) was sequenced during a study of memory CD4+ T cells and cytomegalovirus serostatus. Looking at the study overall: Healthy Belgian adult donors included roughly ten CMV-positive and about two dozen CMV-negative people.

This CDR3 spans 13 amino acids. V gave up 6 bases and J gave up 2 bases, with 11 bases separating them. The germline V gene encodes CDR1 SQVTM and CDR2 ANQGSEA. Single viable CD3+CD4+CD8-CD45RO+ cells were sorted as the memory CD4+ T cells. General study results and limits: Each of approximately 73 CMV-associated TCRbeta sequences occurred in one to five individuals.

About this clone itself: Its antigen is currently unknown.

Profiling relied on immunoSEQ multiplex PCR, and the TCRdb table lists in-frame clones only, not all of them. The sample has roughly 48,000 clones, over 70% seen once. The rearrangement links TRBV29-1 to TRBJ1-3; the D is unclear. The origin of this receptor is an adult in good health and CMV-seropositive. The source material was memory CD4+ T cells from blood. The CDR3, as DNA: TGCAGCGTGGGTGACTTCGCTGGAAACACCATATATTTT. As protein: CSVGDFAGNTIYF.